This T cell receptor beta chain was documented in a study of cytomegalovirus exposure and HLA in healthy donors. Worth noting for this clone: Its antigen is as yet unknown.

V lost 6 bases, J lost 7 bases, and 19 bases lay in between. This CDR3 is built from 15 residues. Germline assignment: CDR1 LNHDA and CDR2 SQIVND (reference sequence). Findings and limits, study-wide: Another analysis was done later, and it associated roughly 15,000 TCR beta sequences with HLA alleles at 0.05 false discovery rate. In an earlier analysis, in fewer than 700 donors, most V segments appeared productive either ~90% or ~30% of the time.

Use of 60 Vbeta and 13 Jbeta primers characterized the PCR. The repertoire was sequenced with immunoSEQ multiplex PCR; TCRdb's copy has only in-frame clones and lacks some. The table records approximately 150,000 clones, over 75% of them present only once. The V gene is TRBV19, the J gene TRBJ1-5; the D is unclear. This clonotype was obtained from a man aged 25-40 years in good health and CMV-seropositive. Specimen: PBMCs. CDR3 DNA sequence: TGTGCCAGTAGCCTTCCTGACGGGGTTGGACAGCCCCAGCATTTT. It translates to CASSLPDGVGQPQHF.